The 21 T cell receptor beta chains below were found in one sample sequenced in a study of CDR3 diversity in severe acne. One entry per CDR3 protein, called by TCRdb with MiXCR from the PCR reads. In the table there are approximately 90,000 distinct CDR3 sequences, around 50% of which are singletons. Sequenced input: blood. Source of these receptors: a male donor in good health, serving as a control.

This clonotype was observed at least ten times. The chain links TRBV13 to TRBJ1-1; no reliable D call. Between the trimmed V and J ends, which lost 3 bases and 1 base, there was a span of 3 bases. This CDR3 region has 12 residues. Germline loops: CDR1 PRHDT, CDR2 FYEKMQ (reference sequence). The CDR3 loop reads CASSFENTEAFF. In DNA, the CDR3 is TGTGCCAGCAGCTTTGAGAACACTGAAGCTTTCTTT.

This chain joins TRBV9 and TRBJ2-1, with 10 bases fitting TRBD2. The CDR3 spans 15 residues. Germline values: CDR1 SGDLS, CDR2 YYNGEE. With V trimmed by 7 bases and J by 8 bases, 12 bases remained unmatched. DNA for the CDR3: TGTGCCAGCCGGTCGCGGCTAGCGGGAGAGGATGAGCAGTTCTTC. Translating gives CASRSRLAGEDEQFF.

Remarks on this clonotype: At one end the junction does not follow the germline gene, possibly because of a read error. The gene calls are TRBV24-1 and TRBJ2-7, with TRBD1 as a possible D gene (5 bases). Germline V gene data show CDR1 as KGHDR and CDR2 as SFDVKD. The CDR3 covers 12 residues. The CDR3 protein is CATGDHRYEQYF. The CDR3 DNA sequence: TGTGCCACCGGTGACCACAGGTACGAGCAGTACTTC.

This chain joins TRBV7-9 and TRBJ1-1, with unresolved D. Per the germline V gene, CDR1 is SEHNR and CDR2 is FQNEAQ (reference sequence). The CDR3 consists of 12 residues. Trimming cost V 2 bases and J 7 bases, with 8 bases left between them. The CDR3 region is CASSLNEFEAFF. CDR3 DNA: TGTGCCAGCAGCTTAAATGAGTTTGAAGCTTTCTTT.

The rearrangement joins TRBV7-9 to TRBJ2-5, with a tentative D call TRBD1 (6 bases). The assigned J gene may be wrong: the sequence end matches TRBJ2-7 better. In germline, CDR1 is SEHNR, CDR2 FQNEAQ (reference sequence). The CDR3 covers 15 residues. For the CDR3, the DNA is TGTGCCAGCAGCTCCAACCGGGACACCACCTACGAGCAGTACTTC. Amino acids: CASSSNRDTTYEQYF.

On this clonotype: The germline gene is not matched at one end of the junction; a read error may be the cause. The chain recombines TRBV7-6 with TRBJ2-7; D perhaps matches TRBD2 (5 bases). This CDR3 has 16 amino acids. Germline loops: CDR1 SGHVS, CDR2 FNYEAQ. The CDR3 loop is CASSLGLTSLSYEQYF. CDR3 nucleotide sequence: TGTGCCAGCAGTTTAGGACTTACTAGTCTATCCTACGAGCAGTACTTC.

The chain combines TRBV25-1 with TRBJ2-7, with a possible D match to TRBD2 (6 bases). The J call is uncertain, as TRBJ2-1 better fits the DNA end. CDR1 is MGHDK, CDR2 SYGVNS, per germline. This CDR3 comprises 15 residues. CDR3 sequence: CASSSGDGSYNEQFF. CDR3 DNA sequence: TGTGCCAGCAGTTCGGGGGACGGCTCCTACAATGAGCAGTTCTTC.

CDR3: CASSSQGATTEAFF. The CDR3 nucleotides are TGTGCCAGCAGCTCACAGGGGGCGACCACTGAAGCTTTCTTT. The rearrangement uses TRBV5-4 and TRBJ1-1; 9 bases match TRBD1. The ends lost 3 bases at V and 4 bases at J; junction bases unmatched: 4. The CDR3 length is 14 residues. The germline V gene has CDR1 SGHNT and CDR2 YYREEE (reference sequence).

The chain uses TRBV20-1 and TRBJ2-7; the match to TRBD2 covers 8 bases. Germline V lookup: CDR1 DFQATT, CDR2 SNEGSKA (reference sequence). V was pared by 6 bases and J by 3 bases, with 4 bases of the junction left unmatched. This CDR3 has 12 residues. The CDR3: CSAAGGGYEQYF. The CDR3 coding sequence is TGCAGTGCGGCGGGAGGAGGCTACGAGCAGTACTTC.

The J gene is TRBJ2-7, the V gene TRBV25-1; TRBD2 aligns across 7 bases. Germline V gene lookup returns CDR1 MGHDK and CDR2 SYGVNS. CDR3 size: 16 residues. The trim removed 6 bases at V and 2 bases at J, leaving 13 bases unmatched. This CDR3 is CASSTQLARTPYEQYF. The CDR3 DNA sequence: TGTGCCAGCAGCACCCAACTAGCGCGCACTCCCTACGAGCAGTACTTC.

This clonotype was counted at least ten times. This rearrangement joins TRBV6-5 to TRBJ2-2; 9 bases line up with TRBD1. The V and J ends lost 5 bases and 2 bases, in that order; junction bases with no gene match: 6. This CDR3 is 16 amino acids long. The germline CDR1 and CDR2 sequences are MNHEY and SVGAGI. CDR3 DNA: TGTGCCAGCAGTCATTGGACAGGGGATAACACCGGGGAGCTGTTTTTT. Protein: CASSHWTGDNTGELFF.

This clonotype was seen a few times. J is TRBJ2-5 and V is TRBV13, with TRBD2 matching over 9 bases. The germline V gene has CDR1 PRHDT and CDR2 FYEKMQ (reference sequence). The V gene end was trimmed by 1 base and the J gene end by 4 bases; junction bases not matched to a gene: 7. The CDR3 spans 16 residues. The CDR3 sequence: CASSLVGSGSGETQYF. The CDR3 DNA reads as TGTGCCAGCAGCTTAGTGGGTAGCGGGAGCGGAGAGACCCAGTACTTC.

This clonotype has just a few counts. The chain combines TRBV4-1 with TRBJ2-3, with 10 bases lining up with TRBD1. J lost 3 bases, V lost 4 bases, and 7 bases had no gene match. The CDR3 has 16 amino acids. CDR1 is MGHRA and CDR2 is YSYEKL in the germline V gene. The CDR3 DNA is TGCGCCAGCAGCCCCCGGGGGGGACAGGGGACAGATACGCAGTATTTT. Residues: CASSPRGGQGTDTQYF.

The chain is built from TRBV5-8 and TRBJ2-5; D ambiguous. This CDR3 is built from 13 residues. Trimming cost V 0 bases and J 4 bases, with 7 bases left between them. The germline CDR1 and CDR2 sequences are SGHTS and YDEGEE. The CDR3 loop is CASSLDQTETQYF. The CDR3 DNA is TGTGCCAGCAGCTTGGACCAAACAGAGACCCAGTACTTC.

This sequence joins TRBV6-4 and TRBJ1-1; 8 bases agree with TRBD1. Germline CDR1 reads MRHNA; CDR2 reads SNTAGT. This CDR3 region has 13 residues. J lost 3 bases, V lost 10 bases, and 7 bases had no gene match. The DNA for the CDR3 is TGTGCCACCGTCCCGGGACAGGACACTGAAGCTTTCTTT. Protein: CATVPGQDTEAFF.

Concerning this clonotype itself: The limits of the CDR3 on the DNA are not certain, so only TCRdb's listed CDR3 is given. The genes are TRBV6-5 and TRBJ1-3; the DNA was not used to check the table's D call, TRBD1. The germline CDR1 and CDR2 sequences are MNHEY and SVGAGI. From its first to its last residue, the CDR3 has 22 amino acids. The CDR3: CASSYWPAKNTEAFFGQGTIYF.

This clonotype came up many times. The J gene is TRBJ2-1, the V gene TRBV28, with 10 bases fitting TRBD2. With V trimmed by 2 bases and J by 7 bases, 5 bases remained unmatched. Germline V gives CDR1 MDHEN, CDR2 SYDVKM. The CDR3 totals 15 residues. Written as DNA, the CDR3 is TGTGCCAGCAGTTTACTAGCGGGAGCGGGGAATGAGCAGTTCTTC. Translated, it gives CASSLLAGAGNEQFF.

This chain uses TRBV7-2 with TRBJ1-2, with no clear D. There are 11 residues in the CDR3. V was trimmed by 5 bases and J by 8 bases, leaving 9 bases between them. Germline assignment: CDR1 SGHTA and CDR2 FQGNSA. The CDR3 sequence: CASSPGNGYTF. CDR3 sequence (DNA): TGTGCCAGCAGCCCGGGAAACGGCTACACCTTC.

This clonotype occurred once. A junction boundary mismatches the germline segment, possibly from a read error. The V call is TRBV7-6, the J call TRBJ2-1, with D possibly called TRBD1 or TRBD2 (5 bases each). The germline CDR1 and CDR2 sequences are SGHVS and FNYEAQ. This CDR3 spans 13 amino acids. The CDR3 nucleotides are TGTGCCAGCAGCCCCGGGACCTACGATGAGCAGTTCTTC. It is translated as CASSPGTYDEQFF.

In its sample, this clonotype was seen many times. J is TRBJ2-5 and V is TRBV20-1; 8 positions agree with TRBD1. Germline CDR1 DFQATT, CDR2 SNEGSKA (reference sequence). The CDR3 extends over 13 amino acids. V shed 6 bases, J shed 5 bases, and the junction held 8 bases outside the gene matches. CDR3 bases: TGCAGTGCCAGAAATGGACAGGGCGAGACCCAGTACTTC. Amino acid sequence: CSARNGQGETQYF.

This clonotype was recorded a few times. A read error may be the cause here, since a much bigger clone is one base away. The CDR3 spells CASSLVVGQLQHF. Written as DNA, the CDR3 is TGCGCCAGCAGCTTGGTTGTCGGTCAGCTCCAGCATTTT. The V call is TRBV5-1, the J call TRBJ1-5; D unclear. There are 13 residues in the CDR3. Germline CDR1 and CDR2: SGHRS and YFSETQ.